The 3 T cell receptor beta chains in this list originate from one sample, sequenced in a study of shared clonotypes between healthy human individuals. Sequencing was performed with immunoSEQ multiplex PCR; in TCRdb, only in-frame clones are kept and a portion is missing. Here the sample spans around 990,000 clones, 70% to 85% being singletons. The sample comprised memory CD4+ T cells from PBMCs. Subset: CD45RA-negative fraction. The receptor set was obtained from a man aged 18 to 29 in good health. Some clones in this sample may be carry-over from other donors' samples.

The chain couples TRBV2 to TRBJ2-5; D unclear. The V end was cut by 5 bases, the J end by 3 bases, with 7 bases between. Per the germline V gene, CDR1 is SNHLY and CDR2 is FYNNEI. This CDR3 contains 12 residues. The CDR3 DNA reads as TGTGCCAGCAGTTGGGAAAAAGAGACCCAGTACTTC. This codes for CASSWEKETQYF.

The chain recombines TRBV28 with TRBJ2-2; unclear D gene. The CDR3 has 17 amino acids. Trimming removed 1 base from V and 0 bases from J, with 12 bases in between. Germline V gene data show CDR1 as MDHEN and CDR2 as SYDVKM. The CDR3 sequence: CASSLYRISSNTGELFF. CDR3 DNA sequence: TGTGCCAGCAGTTTATATCGCATATCCTCGAACACCGGGGAGCTGTTTTTT.

The V gene is TRBV5-1, the J gene TRBJ1-3; D is unresolved. Trimming removed 0 bases at V and 4 bases at J, with 8 bases between. From germline, CDR1 is SGHRS and CDR2 YFSETQ. The CDR3 is 14 residues long. As DNA, the CDR3 is TGCGCCAGCAGCTTGGAGTCAATCGGAAACACCATATATTTT. Residues: CASSLESIGNTIYF.